Following are 11 T cell receptor beta chains from one sample sequenced in a study of T-cell reconstitution after alpha-beta-depleted transplantation in children (dated by TCRdb to about 2016). The treatment or condition label for this specimen denotes: allogeneic hematopoietic cell transplantation with graft depleted of TCRalphabeta T cells and CD19 B cells. To prepare the library, PCR was applied. Instrument on record: Illumina HiSeq 2500. Molecular barcoding was employed in the preparation of TCR libraries, with unique molecular identifiers being used to normalize TCRbeta repertoire quantification. The public reads were reprocessed in TCRdb via fastp at Q25 and MiXCR, keeping in-frame beta chains. Each entry is one CDR3 protein sequence, shown with its most common DNA and genes. This sample holds around 500,000 distinct CDR3 sequences; under 30% were observed only once. Of the sample, roughly an eighth falls within the top ten clones.

Sequences were derived from PBMCs, mostly from graft donor cells, sampled 360 days after TCRalphabeta/CD19-depleted stem cell transplant. Source of these receptors: a boy younger than two who had a stem cell transplant for acute myeloid leukemia, so the T cells may come from the graft donor.

This clonotype was seen only once. V usage is TRBV20-1 and J usage is TRBJ2-2; D not certain. V dropped 4 bases and J dropped 1 base, with 10 bases sitting between them. CDR1 and CDR2 (germline): DFQATT, SNEGSKA (reference sequence). This CDR3 region has 14 residues. The CDR3 here is CSAKARQNTGELFF. CDR3 nucleotides: TGCAGTGCTAAGGCCAGGCAGAACACCGGGGAGCTGTTTTTT.

This clonotype was picked up many times. V and J are TRBV28 and TRBJ1-1; D unclear. The CDR3 is 14 residues long. The V end was cut by 3 bases, the J end by 0 bases, with 8 bases between. Germline CDR1 MDHEN, CDR2 SYDVKM. As DNA, the CDR3 is TGTGCCAGCAGTTTGGATAAGATGAACACTGAAGCTTTCTTT. Protein product: CASSLDKMNTEAFF.

This clonotype was seen many times. The genes are TRBV25-1 and TRBJ2-1, with TRBD1 as a possible D gene (5 bases). V was pared by 1 base and J by 1 base, with 11 bases between. Germline CDR1 MGHDK, CDR2 SYGVNS. The CDR3 spans 16 residues. CDR3: CASSEWGSSSYNEQFF. CDR3 DNA: TGTGCCAGCAGTGAATGGGGCTCCAGTTCCTACAATGAGCAGTTCTTC.

This clonotype has more than one count but fewer than ten. The chain is built from TRBV20-1 and TRBJ2-7; 10 bases align to TRBD2. The ends lost 7 bases at V and 0 bases at J; junction bases unmatched: 6. CDR1 is DFQATT, CDR2 SNEGSKA, per germline (reference sequence). This CDR3 contains 14 residues. The CDR3 loop is CSGIAGGSSYEQYF. CDR3 coding DNA: TGCAGTGGTATAGCGGGGGGATCCTCCTACGAGCAGTACTTC.

J is TRBJ1-5 and V is TRBV20-1, with TRBD1 as a possible D gene (6 bases). The germline V gene has CDR1 DFQATT and CDR2 SNEGSKA (reference sequence). V dropped 1 base and J dropped 0 bases, with 13 bases sitting between them. This CDR3 is built from 16 residues. The CDR3, as DNA: TGCAGTGCTAGAGTTCTCGCAGGGGTTAGCAATCAGCCCCAGCATTTT. As protein: CSARVLAGVSNQPQHF.

This clonotype showed up just a few times. The rearrangement links TRBV6-5 to TRBJ2-5, with 10 bases matching TRBD1. J gave up 5 bases and V 2 bases, and 2 bases lay outside the gene matches. The CDR3 consists of 14 residues. Germline CDR1 MNHEY, CDR2 SVGAGI. CDR3 in amino acids: CASSYRTGGETQYF. The CDR3 bases are TGTGCCAGCAGTTACCGGACAGGGGGGGAGACCCAGTACTTC.

J is TRBJ2-5 and V is TRBV5-1; D is possibly TRBD1 (6 bases). The CDR3 contains 14 residues. Germline values: CDR1 SGHRS, CDR2 YFSETQ. The V gene lost 4 bases and the J gene lost 3 bases, with 13 bases spanning the gap. The CDR3: CASSDRTLKETQYF. CDR3 DNA: TGCGCCAGCAGCGACAGGACGTTAAAAGAGACCCAGTACTTC.

Many counts were recorded for this clonotype. This chain joins TRBV28 and TRBJ2-3, with a weak D call TRBD2 (5 bases). The CDR3 runs 16 residues. The V end was cut by 5 bases, the J end by 3 bases, with 18 bases between. Germline CDR1 MDHEN, CDR2 SYDVKM. The DNA for the CDR3 is TGTGCCAGCAGTCCATCCGACTACTTTGGGACAGATACGCAGTATTTT. As protein: CASSPSDYFGTDTQYF.

The rearrangement links TRBV5-6 to TRBJ1-2, with unresolved D. This CDR3 spans 14 amino acids. Germline CDR1 and CDR2: SGHDT and YYEEEE. Trimming removed 0 bases from V and 7 bases from J, with 13 bases in between. CDR3: CASSLEPAPSGYTF. In DNA form, the CDR3 reads TGTGCCAGCAGCTTGGAGCCTGCCCCATCTGGCTACACCTTC.

This clonotype appeared many times. V gene TRBV15 combines with J gene TRBJ1-5; possible D gene TRBD1, 6 bases. The CDR3 has 17 residues. The V gene's germline CDR1 is LNHNV and CDR2 YYDKDF (reference sequence). V was pared by 7 bases and J by 1 base, with 20 bases between. CDR3 in amino acids: CATTRGGDPSSNQPQHF. CDR3 in DNA: TGTGCCACCACCCGAGGGGGGGATCCTTCCAGCAATCAGCCCCAGCATTTT.

V and J are TRBV20-1 and TRBJ2-7, with 8 positions matching TRBD1. V dropped 4 bases and J dropped 1; count of bases not matched to a gene: 3. Germline values: CDR1 DFQATT, CDR2 SNEGSKA (reference sequence). The CDR3 covers 13 residues. The CDR3 nucleotides are TGCAGTGCTACAGGGGGCCGGTCCTACGAGCAGTACTTC. This encodes CSATGGRSYEQYF.